This T cell receptor beta chain was sequenced in a study of blood T cell repertoires in COVID-19 (dated by TCRdb to about 2020). Turning to the overall study: Samples from collaborators originated in the United States, Italy and Spain and spanned both the acute and convalescent phases of COVID-19. Deeply sampled blood TCRbeta repertoires from subjects exposed to, actively infected with, or recovered from COVID-19 were included in the dataset. The material from the prospective study consisted of cDNA or gDNA derived from T cells, B-cell-depleted T cells, or PBMCs. HLA class I and class II types, where available, came from metadata supplied by the sample provider rather than from assay-based typing. Nearly every sample came with metadata listing a de-identified subject ID, COVID-19 status, age in years and sex. Samples were obtained from the ongoing ImmuneRACE study (first 160 participants) and from 1,254 subjects provided by 6 global collaborators. The repertoires were released in a freely available public database meant as a resource for research on the immune response to SARS-CoV-2.

One collaborating source in Seattle enrolled patients during active infection and followed them longitudinally through the course of disease. The collaborating institutions used their own protocols to collect whole blood in K2EDTA tubes. Collaborator samples were shipped for TCRbeta analysis as frozen whole blood, isolated PBMCs, or DNA extracted from either sample type. Points on this clone: Its target antigen remains unknown. Base qualities are missing; no much larger clone stands one base away.

The CDR3 runs 14 amino acids, cysteine and phenylalanine included. The only DNA kept is the CDR3, 42 bases in frame from the first base. The germline V gene (reference sequence) provides CDR1 LNHDA and CDR2 SQIVND. At the junction V is shortened by 5 bases and J by 0 bases, with 8 bases in between. Points the paper makes about the study in general: The quantity of clinical and demographic metadata differed by source and by participant and was supplied without curation.

TCRbeta CDR3 regions were amplified from genomic DNA using the immunoSEQ Assay, a bias-controlled multiplex PCR. Concerning the study's data processing: Nucleated cell counts per sample were estimated from amplification of reference gene primers within the assay. Sequence reads were collapsed and filtered to measure the absolute abundance of every unique TCRbeta CDR3 rearrangement. For each sample, productive Simpson clonality was calculated as the square root of Simpson's diversity index over productive rearrangements. TCRdb retrieved this table from immuneACCESS and kept in-frame rearrangements only. Not all clones are present; in checked studies, unresolved V genes account for under half, and no reason is known for the remainder. The V and J calls and clone size are taken from that table; D and trimming were inferred from the DNA. Recorded for this sample are roughly 280,000 clones; 88% of them occurred a single time. The ten largest clones take up roughly 10% of the sample.

This receptor was obtained from a woman between 25 and 40 years old with COVID-19, enrolled during active disease. Here the chain combines TRBV19 and TRBJ1-3, with the D gene not confidently named. Input material: peripheral blood. The DNA is TGTGCCAGTAGTCTGGGCCTCTCTGGAAACACCATATATTTT. This gives the protein CASSLGLSGNTIYF.